Each of the 17 T cell receptor beta chains below was sequenced from the same sample in a study of CD8+CD57+ T cells in acquired aplastic anemia. CDR3 and TCR beta VDJ profiling relied on a genomic DNA template. TCRdb re-called the reads through MiXCR, storing one row per CDR3 protein. In the table there are approximately 380,000 distinct CDR3 sequences, 55% to 70% of which are singletons. Sequencing used sorted CD4+, CD8+, or CD8+CD57+ T cells (not recorded which) from PBMCs. The receptors were gathered from a human donor in good health, serving as a control.

The chain is built from TRBV7-2 and TRBJ1-6; D remains unclear. The CDR3 spans 14 residues. V was pared by 4 bases and J by 16 bases, with 20 bases between. CDR1 SGHTA and CDR2 FQGNSA come from the germline V gene. The chain's CDR3 is CASSSDRETGELHF. Here the CDR3 DNA reads TGTGCCAGCAGCTCGGATCGTGAAACTGGGGAGCTCCACTTT. Full variable domain (rest looked up from reference TRBV7-2 and TRBJ1-6): GAGVSQSPSNKVTEKGKDVELRCDPISGHTALYWYRQSLGQGLEFLIYFQGNSAPDKSGLPSDRFSAERTGGSVSTLTIQRTQQEDSAVYLCASSSDRETGELHFGNGTRLTVT.

For this clonotype: The CDR3 carries no conserved terminal phenylalanine or tryptophan, so it likely arises from a read error. It is unclear where the CDR3 begins or ends on the DNA, so no DNA is shown, and the CDR3 is as TCRdb lists it. The chain uses TRBV7-9 and TRBJ2-7; whether TRBD2, the table's D call, matches the DNA was not checked. Germline values: CDR1 SEHNR, CDR2 FQNEAQ (reference sequence). Both ends counted, the CDR3 spans 8 residues. The CDR3 sequence is CASSQELG.

This clonotype was seen at least ten times. The rearrangement uses TRBV18 and TRBJ2-7; D ambiguous. The CDR3 has 15 residues. V was clipped by 0 bases and J by 6 bases, with 15 bases between them. Germline V gene lookup returns CDR1 KGHSH and CDR2 LQKENI. This CDR3 reads CASSPPNRAVGEQYF. In DNA form, the CDR3 reads TGTGCCAGCTCACCACCGAATAGGGCCGTAGGCGAGCAGTACTTC.

Comments on this clonotype: The germline gene is not matched at one end of the junction; a read error may be the cause. This chain joins TRBV7-9 and TRBJ2-7; no firm D call. The CDR3 totals 13 residues. Germline V gene sequence: CDR1 SEHNR, CDR2 FQNEAQ (reference sequence). The CDR3 coding sequence is TGTGCCAGCAGCTTTGCGGCAGGTGACGAGCAGCACTTC. Its protein is CASSFAAGDEQHF. Complete variable domain (other parts from reference TRBV7-9 and TRBJ2-7): DTGVSQNPRHKITKRGQNVTFRCDPISEHNRLYWYRQTLGQGPEFLTYFQNEAQLEKSRLLSDRFSAERPKGSFSTLEIQRTEQGDSAMYLCASSFAAGDEQHFGPGTRLTVT.

This clonotype showed up just once. The gene calls are TRBV20-1 and TRBJ1-2; a possible D gene is TRBD1 (6 bases). The CDR3 length is 15 residues. From germline, CDR1 is DFQATT and CDR2 SNEGSKA (reference sequence). Between the trimmed V and J ends, which lost 0 bases and 2 bases, there was a span of 13 bases. The CDR3: CSARDLGGSNYGYTF. The CDR3 DNA follows: TGCAGTGCTAGAGATCTGGGGGGCTCCAACTATGGCTACACCTTC.

With respect to this clonotype: The germline gene is not matched at one end of the junction; a read error may be the cause. The V and J genes are TRBV7-2 and TRBJ1-6, with D possibly being TRBD1 (5 bases). The CDR3 contains 14 residues. Germline V lookup: CDR1 SGHTA, CDR2 FQGNSA. CDR3 in DNA: TGTGCCAGCAGAAGTGAGGCAGGGAATTCCCCCCTCCACTTT. It translates to CASRSEAGNSPLHF. Together with reference TRBV7-2 and TRBJ1-6, the CDR3 gives the full variable domain: GAGVSQSPSNKVTEKGKDVELRCDPISGHTALYWYRQSLGQGLEFLIYFQGNSAPDKSGLPSDRFSAERTGGSVSTLTIQRTQQEDSAVYLCASRSEAGNSPLHFGNGTRLTVT.

To note about this clonotype: At one end, the junction sequence differs from germline, possibly due to a read error. The chain uses TRBV25-1 and TRBJ2-7; 7 nucleotides match TRBD2. Per germline, CDR1 MGHDK and CDR2 SYGVNS. The CDR3 is 15 amino acids. The CDR3 sequence: CASSDYGGNTSEQYF. CDR3 nucleotide sequence: TGTGCCAGCAGTGATTACGGGGGGAACACATCCGAGCAGTATTTC.

On this clonotype: This may come from a read error, since a much larger clone is one base off. The J gene is TRBJ2-4, the V gene TRBV7-2, with 7 bases fitting TRBD1. V shed 0 bases, J shed 12 bases, and the junction held 8 bases outside the gene matches. Germline V CDR1 and CDR2: SGHTA, FQGNSA. This CDR3 comprises 14 residues. The CDR3 nucleotides are TGTGCCAGCAGCTTAGCAACAGGGGCGCACACTCAGTACTTC. This codes for CASSLATGAHTQYF.

With regard to this clonotype: Because the CDR3's place on the DNA is in doubt, the DNA is left out and the CDR3 is given as listed by TCRdb. The chain has TRBV12-3 or TRBV12-4 and TRBJ1-6. Counting both end residues, the CDR3 totals 23 amino acids. The CDR3 sequence: CASSFYICSADGGPRGENSPLHF.

The sample holds many counts of this clonotype. The rearrangement uses TRBV7-2 and TRBJ2-5, with TRBD2 matching 10 bases. The CDR3 totals 15 residues. J gave up 5 bases and V 5 bases, and 8 bases lay outside the gene matches. The germline V gene encodes CDR1 SGHTA and CDR2 FQGNSA. The CDR3 coding sequence is TGTGCCAGCAGCCCAGCGGGGGGGCCCGTGGAGACCCAGTACTTC. Translating gives CASSPAGGPVETQYF.

This clonotype was seen at least ten times. The V call is TRBV12-5, the J call TRBJ1-4; D is ambiguous. This CDR3 has 13 amino acids. The germline V and J ends were trimmed by 6 bases and 5 bases, with 10 bases remaining between them. Looked up from germline, CDR1 is LGHNT and CDR2 is FRNRAP. The CDR3 DNA sequence: TGTGCTAGTGGCATCACCCCGAATGAAAAACTGTTTTTT. Residues: CASGITPNEKLFF.

V and J are TRBV15 and TRBJ2-7, with a possible D match to TRBD1 (6 bases). Germline values: CDR1 LNHNV, CDR2 YYDKDF (reference sequence). V was trimmed by 3 bases and J by 7 bases, leaving 7 bases between them. This CDR3 contains 11 residues. As DNA, the CDR3 is TGTGCCACCAGCAGTACAGGGGAGCAGTACTTC. Its translation: CATSSTGEQYF. The entire variable domain, with the rest obtained from reference TRBV15 and TRBJ2-7, is as follows: DAMVIQNPRYQVTQFGKPVTLSCSQTLNHNVMYWYQQKSSQAPKLLFHYYDKDFNNEADTPDNFQSRRPNTSFCFLDIRSPGLGDTAMYLCATSSTGEQYFGPGTRLTVT.

This clonotype was seen repeatedly, ten times or more. The V gene is TRBV19, the J gene TRBJ2-7; a possible D gene is TRBD1 (6 bases). The CDR3 runs to 13 residues. Trimming cost V 7 bases and J 6 bases, with 16 bases left between them. CDR1 and CDR2 (germline): LNHDA, SQIVND (reference sequence). The CDR3 spells CASNGDIGLEQYF. The CDR3 bases are TGTGCCAGTAATGGGGACATTGGTCTCGAGCAGTACTTC.

About this clonotype: Sequence at one end of the junction differs from germline and may be a read error. This chain joins TRBV7-2 and TRBJ1-6; D possibly corresponds to TRBD1 (5 bases). This CDR3 contains 13 residues. The germline V gene has CDR1 SGHTA and CDR2 FQGNSA. The DNA of the CDR3 is TGTGCCAGCAGGACAGCAGTGGGCCCAGATACCCAGTTT. This encodes CASRTAVGPDTQF. The full variable domain, with the rest looked up from reference TRBV7-2 and TRBJ1-6, is GAGVSQSPSNKVTEKGKDVELRCDPISGHTALYWYRQSLGQGLEFLIYFQGNSAPDKSGLPSDRFSAERTGGSVSTLTIQRTQQEDSAVYLCASRTAVGPDTQFGNGTRLTVT.

This rearrangement joins TRBV12-3 or TRBV12-4 to TRBJ2-3; TRBD1 agrees at 8 bases. The J segment lost 1 base and the V segment lost 6 bases, leaving 3 bases of the junction unmatched. The CDR3 runs 14 residues. The CDR3 bases are TGTGCCAGCAGACCGGGACAGGGCACAGATACGCAGTATTTT. Translated: CASRPGQGTDTQYF.

This clonotype was picked up many times. V and J are TRBV11-1 and TRBJ2-7, with D hard to call. CDR3 size: 13 residues. V lost 1 base, J lost 3 bases, and 7 bases lay in between. In germline, CDR1 is SGHAT, CDR2 FQDESV (reference sequence). Written as DNA, the CDR3 is TGTGCCAGCAGCTTAGACGTCCTCTACGAGCAGTACTTC. This codes for CASSLDVLYEQYF.

The chain joins TRBV20-1 to TRBJ2-7; possible D gene TRBD2, 6 bases. The V and J ends lost 1 base and 0 bases respectively, with 13 bases between them. The CDR3 is made up of 15 amino acids. Germline V lookup: CDR1 DFQATT, CDR2 SNEGSKA (reference sequence). The CDR3 region is CSARGGLTISYEQYF. DNA of the CDR3: TGCAGTGCTAGAGGGGGACTGACAATCTCCTACGAGCAGTACTTC.